The entry below gives a single TCR beta chain sequence along with its context. Its cognate antigen has yet to be identified. No qualities accompany the bases; no much larger clone lies one base away. These data originate in a study of blood T cell repertoires in COVID-19 (dated by TCRdb to 2020 to 2022). In terms of the full investigation: The collaborator samples originated in the United States, Italy and Spain and spanned the acute and convalescent phases of COVID-19. A de-identified subject ID, COVID-19 status, age in years and sex were almost always included in the sample metadata. Deeply sampled blood TCRbeta repertoires from subjects exposed to, actively infected with, or recovered from COVID-19 were included in the dataset. The repertoires were made available in a free public database intended to serve as a resource for research on the immune response to SARS-CoV-2. Where HLA class I and class II types were available, the types were taken from metadata supplied by the sample provider, not from assay-based typing. The samples were drawn from the first 160 participants of the ongoing ImmuneRACE study and from 950 to 1,500 subjects provided by 6 global collaborators. The material from the prospective study consisted of cDNA or gDNA derived from T cells, B-cell-depleted T cells, or PBMCs. What the research found in general, with its limitations: The amount of clinical and demographic metadata varied by source and participant and was provided uncurated.

TCRbeta CDR3 regions were amplified from genomic DNA using the immunoSEQ Assay, a bias-controlled multiplex PCR. Regarding the original processing steps: Within the assay, amplification of reference gene primers was used to estimate how many nucleated cells each sample contained. Sequence reads were collapsed and filtered to measure the absolute abundance of every unique TCRbeta CDR3 rearrangement. For each sample, productive Simpson clonality was calculated as the square root of Simpson's diversity index over productive rearrangements. TCRdb provides this immuneACCESS table in a form limited to in-frame rearrangements. Some clones are lacking; in checked studies, under half of them reflect an unresolved V gene, and why the rest are absent is not known. The V and J calls and clone size were taken over from that table, and D and trimming were inferred from the DNA. This sample lists tens of thousands of clones; 85% to 90% were detected once. Roughly 7.6% of the sample is taken by the ten largest.

The collaborating institutions used their own protocols to collect whole blood in K2EDTA tubes. For TCRbeta analysis, collaborators shipped samples in one of three forms: frozen whole blood, isolated PBMCs, or DNA extracted from either of those sample types. This TCR came from a human donor with active COVID-19. The donor label of this sample is uncertain. The specimen was peripheral blood.

Here the CDR3 is given as CASSVNRANTGELFF. The DNA sequence reads TGTGCCAGCAGCGTGAACAGGGCGAACACCGGGGAGCTGTTTTTT. The rearrangement joined TRBV7-3 to TRBJ2-2; perhaps TRBD1 is the D gene, with 6 bases matching. The V end loses 5 bases and the J end loses 0 bases, and a stretch of 10 bases separates them. As encoded in the germline V gene, CDR1 is SGHTA while CDR2 is FQGTGA. From the cysteine through the phenylalanine, the CDR3 covers 15 amino acids. The DNA shown is the 45-base CDR3, in frame from base 1.